A single sample is the source of the 11 T cell receptor beta chains below, sequenced in a study of cytomegalovirus exposure and HLA in healthy donors. The primer mix had 60 Vbeta and 13 Jbeta primers. The assay was immunoSEQ multiplex PCR, and TCRdb's table has in-frame clones only and misses some. The sample contains some 100,000 clones, roughly three quarters of which appear only once. Input material: PBMCs. These receptors all come from a woman between 50 and 59 years old in good health and CMV-seropositive.

This clone appeared a few times. The chain links TRBV21-1 to TRBJ2-7; the tabulated D call, TRBD1, remains unverified against the DNA. TRBV21-1 is a listed pseudogene. The CDR3 runs 12 residues. The CDR3 DNA reads as TGTGCCATAGCCGGGACAGCCTACGAGCAGTACTTC. Its translation: CAIAGTAYEQYF.

The genes are TRBV10-3 and TRBJ2-5; 7 nucleotides agree with TRBD2. The CDR3 has 15 residues. V shed 3 bases and J 4 bases; nucleotides not matched to a gene: 8. In germline, CDR1 is ENHRY, CDR2 SYGVKD. CDR3 DNA sequence: TGTGCCATCAGTGAAGGTGGGAGGGCCGGAGAGACCCAGTACTTC. Its translation is CAISEGGRAGETQYF.

This clone was observed a single time. The V gene is TRBV20-1, the J gene TRBJ1-4; no clear D. Germline V lookup: CDR1 DFQATT, CDR2 SNEGSKA (reference sequence). The CDR3 is 10 residues long. Deletions cut 5 bases from V and 7 bases from J, with 5 bases between. DNA for the CDR3: TGCAGTGCTCGTATTGAAAAACTGTTTTTT. Protein product: CSARIEKLFF.

As regards this clone: The same CDR3 also results from other DNA sequences found in this sample. V and J are TRBV15 and TRBJ2-1; D unresolved. CDR3 size: 15 residues. Trimming left V 5 bases short and J 0 bases short, with 11 bases between. The germline V gene has CDR1 LNHNV and CDR2 YYDKDF (reference sequence). The CDR3 sequence: CATSRGVSSYNEQFF. The CDR3 DNA reads TGTGCCACCAGCCGCGGTGTGAGCTCCTACAATGAGCAGTTCTTC.

This chain uses TRBV13 with TRBJ2-6, with 7 bases lining up with TRBD1. The CDR3 consists of 16 residues. J gave up 2 bases and V 4 bases, and 5 bases lay outside the gene matches. CDR1 and CDR2 (germline): PRHDT, FYEKMQ (reference sequence). The CDR3 region is CASSSLRGPGANVLTF. DNA for the CDR3: TGTGCCAGCAGCTCCCTGAGGGGGCCTGGGGCCAACGTCCTGACTTTC.

V is TRBV2 and J is TRBJ1-1; tentatively, D is TRBD1 (5 bases). CDR1 is SNHLY and CDR2 is FYNNEI in the germline V gene. Between the trimmed V and J ends, which lost 6 bases and 2 bases, there was a span of 10 bases. This CDR3 contains 13 residues. CDR3 coding DNA: TGTGCCAGCAGGGGCAGGGCTAACACTGAAGCTTTCTTT. Protein product: CASRGRANTEAFF.

J is TRBJ1-5 and V is TRBV5-6; 9 nucleotides match TRBD1. The germline V gene has CDR1 SGHDT and CDR2 YYEEEE. V shed 5 bases, J shed 6 bases, and the junction held 6 bases outside the gene matches. This CDR3 is built from 14 residues. Written as DNA, the CDR3 is TGTGCCAGCAGTCGACAGGGGGGGATTCAGCCCCAGCATTTT. Amino acids: CASSRQGGIQPQHF.

The V gene is TRBV7-9, the J gene TRBJ2-7, with 11 bases lining up with TRBD2. V shed 3 bases, J shed 1 base, and the junction held 5 bases outside the gene matches. Germline V CDR1 and CDR2: SEHNR, FQNEAQ (reference sequence). The CDR3 is 16 residues long. This CDR3 is CASSFSGTSGSYEQYF. CDR3 coding DNA: TGTGCCAGCAGCTTCTCCGGGACTAGCGGTTCCTACGAGCAGTACTTC.

CDR3 DNA sequence: TGTGCCAGCAGCCCAGGGACAGGGGGCGTTGATGAAAAACTGTTTTTT. Protein: CASSPGTGGVDEKLFF. The rearrangement joins TRBV9 to TRBJ1-4; 12 bases are shared with TRBD1. The ends lost 4 bases at V and 6 bases at J; junction bases unmatched: 7. Germline values: CDR1 SGDLS, CDR2 YYNGEE. The length of the CDR3 is 16 residues.

This clone was found once. The genes are TRBV4-1 and TRBJ2-1; 11 bases line up with TRBD2. Germline-derived CDR1 and CDR2 are MGHRA and YSYEKL. V gave up 2 bases and J gave up 4 bases; unmatched junction bases: 1. This CDR3 has 15 residues. The CDR3 region is CASSQTSGGYNEQFF. The DNA for the CDR3 is TGCGCCAGCAGCCAAACTAGCGGGGGATACAATGAGCAGTTCTTC.

This chain uses TRBV10-3 with TRBJ2-3, with TRBD1 identical over 10 bases. Germline V gives CDR1 ENHRY, CDR2 SYGVKD. The J segment lost 5 bases and the V segment lost 4 bases, leaving 6 bases of the junction unmatched. The CDR3 is 15 residues long. This CDR3 is CAISGRTGGGDTQYF. CDR3 in DNA: TGTGCCATCAGTGGAAGGACAGGGGGGGGAGATACGCAGTATTTT.